The present entry profiles one T cell receptor (beta chain) with its context. Antigen specificity is unknown. Only in-frame clones appear in the TCRdb table, and some are missing; sequencing was by immunoSEQ multiplex PCR. The table lists 150,000 or so clones, roughly nine tenths of them singletons. The J segment lost 5 bases and the V segment lost 6 bases, leaving 1 base of the junction unmatched. The CDR3 loop spans 13 amino acids. Germline V CDR1 and CDR2: SNHLY, FYNNEI. The sample is drawn from a study of T cell responses to AZD1222 COVID-19 vaccine. Study-wide findings and caveats: Epitopes outside B.1.351 and B.1.1.7 mutated regions reportedly drew nearly half of spike TCRs.

The chain uses TRBV2 and TRBJ2-2, with 9 positions matching TRBD1. The sequence was obtained from an adult in good health. The sample was peripheral blood, taken on day 0 of AZD1222 vaccination. The DNA of the CDR3 is TGTGCCAGCAGGGGGACAGGGACCGGGGAGCTGTTTTTT. Residues: CASRGTGTGELFF.